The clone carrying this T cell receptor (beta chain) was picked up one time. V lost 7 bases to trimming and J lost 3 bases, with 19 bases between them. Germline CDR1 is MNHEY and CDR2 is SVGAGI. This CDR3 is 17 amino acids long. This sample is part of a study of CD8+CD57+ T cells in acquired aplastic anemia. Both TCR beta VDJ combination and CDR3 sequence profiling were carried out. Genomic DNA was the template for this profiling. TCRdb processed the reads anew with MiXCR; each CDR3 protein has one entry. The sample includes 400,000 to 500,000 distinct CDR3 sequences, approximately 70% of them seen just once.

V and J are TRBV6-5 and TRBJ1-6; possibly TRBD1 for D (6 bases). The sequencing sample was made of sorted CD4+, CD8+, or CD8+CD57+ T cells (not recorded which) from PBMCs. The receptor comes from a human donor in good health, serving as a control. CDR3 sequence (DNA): TGTGCCAGCACCAAATCCCCAGGGGCTCTCTATAATTCACCCCTCCACTTT. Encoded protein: CASTKSPGALYNSPLHF.